These 25 T cell receptor beta chains were sequenced from one sample in a study of radiotherapy plus CTLA-4 blockade in lung cancer. Sequenced by immunoSEQ multiplex PCR; TCRdb stores in-frame clones only, minus some. The data hold more than 90,000 clones, with approximately 80% observed a single time. This material consisted of peripheral blood, taken from a patient treated with radiotherapy plus ipilimumab. These receptors were collected from a human donor with non-small cell lung cancer that progressed on radiotherapy plus ipilimumab.

This sequence joins TRBV5-1 and TRBJ2-7, with 9 bases fitting TRBD2. CDR3 length: 13 residues. J lost 6 bases, V lost 4 bases, and 5 bases had no gene match. Germline V gives CDR1 SGHRS, CDR2 YFSETQ. The CDR3 DNA follows: TGCGCCAGCAGCCTCGGACTAGCGAGCGAGCAGTACTTC. Translated, it gives CASSLGLASEQYF.

The V call is TRBV28, the J call TRBJ1-1, with D possibly being TRBD1 (5 bases). Germline V gene lookup returns CDR1 MDHEN and CDR2 SYDVKM. V lost 5 bases and J 4 bases, leaving 11 bases between the germline ends. The CDR3 has 13 residues. CDR3 region: CASSPGHLTEAFF. The CDR3 nucleotides read TGTGCCAGCAGTCCCGGACATCTCACTGAAGCTTTCTTT.

This chain's CDR3 is CASSKAQGTQYF. CDR3 sequence (DNA): TGTGCCAGCAGCAAAGCCCAGGGGACGCAGTATTTT. V and J are TRBV21-1 and TRBJ2-3; the table's TRBD1 call for D was not verified on the DNA. TRBV21-1 corresponds to a pseudogene. The CDR3 runs to 12 residues.

The V and J genes are TRBV28 and TRBJ2-5; maybe TRBD1 (7 bases). Deletions cut 5 bases from V and 1 base from J, with 14 bases between. From germline, CDR1 is MDHEN and CDR2 SYDVKM. This CDR3 has 15 residues. The CDR3 here is CASSPSGGGQETQYF. The CDR3 DNA sequence: TGTGCCAGCAGTCCGTCAGGGGGAGGCCAAGAGACCCAGTACTTC.

This clone has only a few counts. The gene calls are TRBV7-3 and TRBJ2-1; D ambiguous. V was clipped by 1 base and J by 5 bases, with 9 bases between them. Germline V gene lookup returns CDR1 SGHTA and CDR2 FQGTGA. There are 14 residues in the CDR3. The CDR3 loop reads CASSLRGSNNEQFF. CDR3 sequence (DNA): TGTGCCAGCAGCTTAAGAGGTAGCAACAATGAGCAGTTCTTC.

Here the CDR3 reads CASRIGQGGIQYF. The CDR3 DNA reads TGTGCCAGTCGAATAGGACAGGGGGGTATCCAGTACTTC. The V and J genes are TRBV19 and TRBJ2-7, with TRBD1 matching over 10 bases. CDR1 LNHDA and CDR2 SQIVND come from the germline V gene (reference sequence). V lost 8 bases to trimming and J lost 10 bases; unmatched junction nucleotides: 11. The CDR3 length is 13 residues.

The chain couples TRBV5-1 to TRBJ2-7; D possibly corresponds to TRBD2 (5 bases). V was trimmed by 0 bases and J by 5 bases, leaving 9 bases between them. Germline CDR1 reads SGHRS; CDR2 reads YFSETQ. CDR3 length: 13 amino acids. In nucleotides, the CDR3 is TGCGCCAGCAGCTTGGACCCGGGAAACGAGCAGTACTTC. Protein: CASSLDPGNEQYF.

The rearrangement links TRBV7-2 to TRBJ2-3; 7 positions agree with TRBD2. This CDR3 region has 15 residues. Trimming took 1 base from V and 5 from J; bases not matched to a gene: 6. The V gene's germline CDR1 is SGHTA and CDR2 FQGNSA. CDR3 DNA: TGTGCCAGCAGCTTAGTCGGCGGGAGTGTAGATACGCAGTATTTT. Amino acids: CASSLVGGSVDTQYF.

The rearrangement uses TRBV2 and TRBJ2-3; D possibly corresponds to TRBD1 (5 bases). Per the germline V gene, CDR1 is SNHLY and CDR2 is FYNNEI. The V and J ends lost 2 bases and 4 bases respectively, with 16 bases between them. The CDR3 totals 16 residues. DNA for the CDR3: TGTGCCAGCAGTGAAATAAGACGGGCGACAGCAGATACGCAGTATTTT. Translated: CASSEIRRATADTQYF.

The gene calls are TRBV5-6 and TRBJ2-2, with D possibly called TRBD1 or TRBD2 (5 bases each). The CDR3 sequence is 18 residues long. Germline CDR1 SGHDT, CDR2 YYEEEE. Trimming took off 1 base at V and 5 bases at J, with 21 bases between the two ends. In DNA form, the CDR3 reads TGTGCCAGCAGCTTGTGGCAGGGTATAGGAGCGGTAACCGGGGAGCTGTTTTTT. This gives the protein CASSLWQGIGAVTGELFF. The full variable domain, rest sourced from reference TRBV5-6 and TRBJ2-2, is DAGVTQSPTHLIKTRGQQVTLRCSPKSGHDTVSWYQQALGQGPQFIFQYYEEEERQRGNFPDRFSGHQFPNYSSELNVNALLLGDSALYLCASSLWQGIGAVTGELFFGEGSRLTVL.

This clone was detected once. The chain recombines TRBV7-9 with TRBJ2-3, with D uncertain. Germline V lookup: CDR1 SEHNR, CDR2 FQNEAQ (reference sequence). The CDR3 covers 16 residues. V was trimmed by 4 bases and J by 0 bases, leaving 14 bases between them. In nucleotides, the CDR3 is TGTGCCAGCAGCTCACTCTGGGGTTCTAGCACAGATACGCAGTATTTT. Translating gives CASSSLWGSSTDTQYF.

J is TRBJ1-3 and V is TRBV2; D is undetermined. Trimming removed 2 bases from V and 9 bases from J, with 14 bases in between. Germline V CDR1 and CDR2: SNHLY, FYNNEI. This CDR3 has 14 residues. Here the CDR3 reads CASSETLGSATIYF. In DNA form, the CDR3 reads TGTGCCAGCAGTGAAACCCTGGGGTCCGCCACCATATATTTT.

The chain is built from TRBV25-1 and TRBJ1-4, with D tentatively TRBD1 (5 bases). This CDR3 is 15 amino acids long. Germline V gene sequence: CDR1 MGHDK, CDR2 SYGVNS. V was shortened by 1 base and J by 4 bases, with 10 bases between the two germline ends. CDR3 in amino acids: CASSELAGLNEKLFF. The CDR3 DNA follows: TGTGCCAGCAGTGAATTAGCAGGGCTTAATGAAAAACTGTTTTTT.

The J gene is TRBJ1-3, the V gene TRBV30, with D uncertain. Trimming pared 1 base from V and 2 bases from J, leaving 6 bases between. The CDR3 covers 13 residues. Germline loops: CDR1 GTSNPN, CDR2 SVGIG (reference sequence). This CDR3 is CAWSGTAGNTIYF. CDR3 bases: TGTGCCTGGAGTGGGACGGCTGGAAACACCATATATTTT.

V is TRBV5-6 and J is TRBJ1-2, with D possibly TRBD1 on 5 matching bases. Germline-derived CDR1 and CDR2 are SGHDT and YYEEEE. The V gene lost 8 bases and the J gene lost 4 bases, with 18 bases spanning the gap. CDR3 length equals 14 residues. CDR3 sequence (DNA): TGTGCCAGTACCCCTCAACGGGGGGGCTATGGCTACACCTTC. It translates to CASTPQRGGYGYTF.

CDR3 bases: TGCGCCAGCAGCTGGGGACGGGGAATAGAGCAGTTCTTC. As protein: CASSWGRGIEQFF. V usage is TRBV5-1 and J usage is TRBJ2-1; D is possibly TRBD1 or TRBD2 (5 bases each). Looked up from germline, CDR1 is SGHRS and CDR2 is YFSETQ. This CDR3 has 13 residues. V dropped 3 bases and J dropped 10 bases, with 14 bases sitting between them.

The chain recombines TRBV16 with TRBJ2-2; 7 bases agree with TRBD1. V lost 5 bases to trimming and J lost 4 bases; unmatched junction nucleotides: 10. The CDR3 is made up of 16 amino acids. The germline gives CDR1 KGHSY, CDR2 FQNENV. The CDR3 protein is CASSTGVERGTGELFF. The CDR3 coding sequence is TGTGCCAGCAGCACAGGGGTGGAGCGTGGCACCGGGGAGCTGTTTTTT.

V gene TRBV5-8 combines with J gene TRBJ1-5; tentatively, D is TRBD1 (6 bases). Trimming cost V 2 bases and J 5 bases, with 17 bases left between them. Germline CDR1 and CDR2: SGHTS and YDEGEE. The CDR3 is 16 residues long. CDR3 in DNA: TGTGCCAGCAGCTTCTATAGCAGGGGAAGGGATCAGCCCCAGCATTTT. It codes for CASSFYSRGRDQPQHF.

The V and J genes are TRBV5-1 and TRBJ2-1; TRBD2 might be the D (5 bases). In germline, CDR1 is SGHRS, CDR2 YFSETQ. The CDR3 extends over 14 amino acids. V was clipped by 4 bases and J by 6 bases, with 14 bases between them. This chain's CDR3 is CASSAKGLGNEQFF. The CDR3 bases are TGCGCCAGCAGCGCGAAAGGACTGGGCAATGAGCAGTTCTTC.

The chain has TRBV28 and TRBJ1-3; D unclear. Trimming took 3 bases from V and 4 from J, leaving 7 bases between them. This CDR3 region has 13 residues. Looked up from germline, CDR1 is MDHEN and CDR2 is SYDVKM. CDR3 in DNA: TGTGCCAGCAGTTTGCCCAGAGGAAACACCATATATTTT. Protein product: CASSLPRGNTIYF.

The CDR3 reads CAISATGTSGRGTDTQYF. The CDR3 DNA reads as TGTGCCATCAGTGCGACCGGGACTAGCGGGAGGGGGACAGATACGCAGTATTTT. J is TRBJ2-3 and V is TRBV10-3; 16 bases are shared with TRBD2. Per germline, CDR1 ENHRY and CDR2 SYGVKD. The J segment lost 3 bases and the V segment lost 4 bases, leaving 7 bases of the junction unmatched. The CDR3 totals 18 residues.

The rearrangement links TRBV9 to TRBJ2-5, with 7 bases identical to TRBD2. The length of the CDR3 is 16 residues. Germline CDR1 reads SGDLS; CDR2 reads YYNGEE. Trimming cost V 0 bases and J 5 bases; bases outside gene matches: 10. CDR3 nucleotides: TGTGCCAGCAGCGTAGCGGGGACTATATTGCATGAGACCCAGTACTTC. Translating it yields CASSVAGTILHETQYF.

The chain has TRBV6-1 and TRBJ1-5; D call uncertain. The ends were cut back, 1 base at V and 9 bases at J, with 4 bases in the middle. Per the germline V gene, CDR1 is MNHNS and CDR2 is SASEGT. The CDR3 has 11 amino acids. The DNA of the CDR3 is TGTGCCAGCAGTGAAGTTGGGCCCCAGCATTTT. Its protein is CASSEVGPQHF.

V gene TRBV10-3 combines with J gene TRBJ2-3, with 12 bases matching TRBD2. The CDR3 loop spans 14 amino acids. J lost 4 bases, V lost 6 bases, and 2 bases had no gene match. The germline V gene has CDR1 ENHRY and CDR2 SYGVKD. The CDR3 reads CAIRTSGSSDTQYF. The DNA for the CDR3 is TGTGCCATCAGGACTAGCGGGAGTTCAGATACGCAGTATTTT.

The CDR3 sequence: CASRGNRGYGYTF. The CDR3 bases are TGTGCCAGCAGGGGAAACAGGGGCTACGGCTACACCTTC. The J gene is TRBJ1-2, the V gene TRBV7-9, with TRBD1 identical over 7 bases. The CDR3 sequence is 13 residues long. CDR1 is SEHNR, CDR2 FQNEAQ, per germline (reference sequence). With 6 bases clipped from V and 8 bases from J, the junction kept 9 bases outside the gene matches.